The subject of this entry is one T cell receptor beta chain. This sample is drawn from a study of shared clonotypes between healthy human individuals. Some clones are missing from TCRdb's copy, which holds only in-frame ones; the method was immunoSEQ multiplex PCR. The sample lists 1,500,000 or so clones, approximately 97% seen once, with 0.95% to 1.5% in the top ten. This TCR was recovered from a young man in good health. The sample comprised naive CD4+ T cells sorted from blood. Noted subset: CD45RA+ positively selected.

CDR3 in DNA: TGTGCCAGCAGCCAACGGACTAGCGGGATTGACAATGAGCAGTTCTTC. This sequence encodes CASSQRTSGIDNEQFF. This chain connects TRBV14 to TRBJ2-1; 12 positions agree with TRBD2. The CDR3 runs 16 residues. Trimming removed 2 bases from V and 5 bases from J; junction bases left unmatched: 4. Germline CDR1 is SGHDN and CDR2 is FVKESK.